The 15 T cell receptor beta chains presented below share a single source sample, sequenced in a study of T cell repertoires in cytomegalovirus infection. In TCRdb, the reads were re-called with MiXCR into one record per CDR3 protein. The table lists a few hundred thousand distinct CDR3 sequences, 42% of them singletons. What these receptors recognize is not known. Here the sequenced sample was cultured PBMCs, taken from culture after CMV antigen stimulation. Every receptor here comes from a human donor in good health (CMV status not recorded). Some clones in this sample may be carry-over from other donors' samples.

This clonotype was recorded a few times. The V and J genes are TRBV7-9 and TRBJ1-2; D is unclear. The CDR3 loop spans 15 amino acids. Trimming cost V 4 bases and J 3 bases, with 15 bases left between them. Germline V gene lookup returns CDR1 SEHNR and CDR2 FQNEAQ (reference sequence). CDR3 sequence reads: CASSSRTMDHYGYTF. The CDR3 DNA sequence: TGTGCCAGCAGCTCCCGGACGATGGATCACTATGGCTACACCTTC. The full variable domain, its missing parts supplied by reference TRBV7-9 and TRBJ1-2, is DTGVSQNPRHKITKRGQNVTFRCDPISEHNRLYWYRQTLGQGPEFLTYFQNEAQLEKSRLLSDRFSAERPKGSFSTLEIQRTEQGDSAMYLCASSSRTMDHYGYTFGSGTRLTVV.

The CDR3 region is CASSPFRTTQETQYF. In DNA, the CDR3 is TGTGCCAGCAGTCCCTTTCGGACTACCCAAGAGACCCAGTACTTC. The rearrangement joins TRBV3-1 to TRBJ2-5; D perhaps matches TRBD2 (6 bases). Looked up from germline, CDR1 is LGHDT and CDR2 is YNNKEL (reference sequence). This CDR3 region has 15 residues. V lost 6 bases, J lost 1 base, and 15 bases lay in between.

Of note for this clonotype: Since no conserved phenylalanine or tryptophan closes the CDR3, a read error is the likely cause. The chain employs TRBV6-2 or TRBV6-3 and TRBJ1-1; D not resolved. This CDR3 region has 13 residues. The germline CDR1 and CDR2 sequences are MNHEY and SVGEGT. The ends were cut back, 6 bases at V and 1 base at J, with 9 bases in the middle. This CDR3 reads CASSYSSNTEAFS. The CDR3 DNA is TGTGCCAGCAGCTACAGCTCGAACACTGAAGCTTTCTCT.

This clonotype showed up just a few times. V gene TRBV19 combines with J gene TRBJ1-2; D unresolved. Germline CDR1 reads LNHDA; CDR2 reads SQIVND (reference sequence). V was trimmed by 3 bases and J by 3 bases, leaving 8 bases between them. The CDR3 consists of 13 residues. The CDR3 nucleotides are TGTGCCAGTAGTATCACAGCTTACTATGGCTACACCTTC. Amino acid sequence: CASSITAYYGYTF.

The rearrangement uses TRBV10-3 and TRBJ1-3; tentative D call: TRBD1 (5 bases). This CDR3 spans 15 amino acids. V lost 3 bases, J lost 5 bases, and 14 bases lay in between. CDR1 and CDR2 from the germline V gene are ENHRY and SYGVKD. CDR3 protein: CAISDSKGSRNTIYF. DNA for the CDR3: TGTGCCATCAGTGATTCCAAGGGGTCGAGAAACACCATATATTTT.

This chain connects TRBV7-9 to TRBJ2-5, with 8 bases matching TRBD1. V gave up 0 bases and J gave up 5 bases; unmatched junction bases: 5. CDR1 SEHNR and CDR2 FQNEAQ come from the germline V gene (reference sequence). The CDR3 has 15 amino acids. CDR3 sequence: CASSLAQGAMETQYF. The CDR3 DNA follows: TGTGCCAGCAGCTTAGCGCAGGGGGCAATGGAGACCCAGTACTTC.

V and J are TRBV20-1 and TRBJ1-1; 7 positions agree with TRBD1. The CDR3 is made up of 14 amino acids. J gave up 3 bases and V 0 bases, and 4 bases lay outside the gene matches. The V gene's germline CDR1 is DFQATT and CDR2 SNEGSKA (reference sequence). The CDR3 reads CSARDLGGHTEAFF. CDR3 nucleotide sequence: TGCAGTGCTAGAGATTTAGGGGGCCACACTGAAGCTTTCTTT.

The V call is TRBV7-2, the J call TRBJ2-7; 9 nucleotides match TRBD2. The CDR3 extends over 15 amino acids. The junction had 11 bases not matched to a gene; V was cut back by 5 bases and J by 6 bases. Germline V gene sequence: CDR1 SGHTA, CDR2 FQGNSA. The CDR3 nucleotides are TGTGCCAGCAGCGCGCGGGCGGGGGGGCGTGGCGAGCAGTACTTC. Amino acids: CASSARAGGRGEQYF.

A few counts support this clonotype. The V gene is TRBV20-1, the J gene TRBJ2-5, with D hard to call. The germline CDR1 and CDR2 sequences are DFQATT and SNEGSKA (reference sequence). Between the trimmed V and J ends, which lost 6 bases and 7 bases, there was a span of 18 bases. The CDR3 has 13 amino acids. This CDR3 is CSAPFGAATTQYF. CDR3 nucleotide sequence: TGCAGTGCCCCGTTTGGCGCGGCCACGACCCAGTACTTC.

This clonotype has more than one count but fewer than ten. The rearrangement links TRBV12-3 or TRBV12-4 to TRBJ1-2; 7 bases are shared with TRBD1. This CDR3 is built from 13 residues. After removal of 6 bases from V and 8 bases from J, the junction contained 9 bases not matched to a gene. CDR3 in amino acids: CASRPTGVDGYTF. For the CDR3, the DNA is TGTGCCAGCAGACCTACAGGGGTAGACGGCTACACCTTC.

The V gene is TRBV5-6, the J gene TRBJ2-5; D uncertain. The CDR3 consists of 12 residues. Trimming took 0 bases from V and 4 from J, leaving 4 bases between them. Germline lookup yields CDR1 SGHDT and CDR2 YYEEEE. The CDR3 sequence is CASSLAIETQYF. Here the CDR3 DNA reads TGTGCCAGCAGCTTGGCCATAGAGACCCAGTACTTC.

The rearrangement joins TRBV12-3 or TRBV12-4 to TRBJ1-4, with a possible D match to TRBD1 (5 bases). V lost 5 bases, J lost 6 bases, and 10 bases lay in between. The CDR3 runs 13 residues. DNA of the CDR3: TGTGCCAGCAGTATCTGGACACATGAAAAACTGTTTTTT. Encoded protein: CASSIWTHEKLFF.

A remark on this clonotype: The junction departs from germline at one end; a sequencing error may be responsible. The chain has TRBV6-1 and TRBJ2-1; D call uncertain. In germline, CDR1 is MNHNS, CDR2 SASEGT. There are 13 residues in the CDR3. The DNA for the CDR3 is TGTGCCAGCAGTGGATACAACTACGATGAGCAGTTCTTC. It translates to CASSGYNYDEQFF.

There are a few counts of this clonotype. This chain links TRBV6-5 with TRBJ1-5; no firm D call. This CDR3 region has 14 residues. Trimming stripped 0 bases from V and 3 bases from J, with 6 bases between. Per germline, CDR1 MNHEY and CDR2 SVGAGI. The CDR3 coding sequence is TGTGCCAGCAGTTACTCAGGGAACAATCAGCCCCAGCATTTT. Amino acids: CASSYSGNNQPQHF.

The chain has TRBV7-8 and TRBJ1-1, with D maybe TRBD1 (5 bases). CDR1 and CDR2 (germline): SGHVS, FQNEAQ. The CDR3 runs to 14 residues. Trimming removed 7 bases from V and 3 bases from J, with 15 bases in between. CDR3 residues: CASIQGRVDTEAFF. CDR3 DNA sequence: TGTGCCAGCATCCAGGGCAGGGTGGACACTGAAGCTTTCTTT. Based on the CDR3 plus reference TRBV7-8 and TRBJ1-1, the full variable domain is GAGVSQSPRYKVAKRGQDVALRCDPISGHVSLFWYQQALGQGPEFLTYFQNEAQLDKSGLPSDRFFAERPEGSVSTLKIQRTQQEDSAVYLCASIQGRVDTEAFFGQGTRLTVV.